One T cell receptor (beta chain) is described in this entry. This sample is part of a study of blood T cell repertoires in COVID-19. The CDR3 runs to 14 residues. CDR1 is MNHEY and CDR2 is SMNVEV in the germline V gene (reference sequence). With 3 bases clipped from V and 6 bases from J, the junction kept 4 bases outside the gene matches. Methods used by the authors: It was from reference gene primer amplification that nucleated cell counts were estimated. Using immunoSEQ multiplex PCR, the repertoire was profiled, and TCRdb retains in-frame clones only, with some absent. That table furnishes V, J and clone size, whereas the DNA furnished D and trimming. The sample includes over 150,000 clones, approximately 84% of them seen just once.

The genes are TRBV27 and TRBJ2-2; 7 bases map to TRBD1. The source is a woman in her 30s who had recovered from COVID-19. Sequenced input: PBMCs or T cells enriched from blood (not recorded which). The CDR3, as DNA: TGTGCCAGCAGTTTCACCGACAGGGCCGGGGAGCTGTTTTTT. Translated: CASSFTDRAGELFF.